The sequence of this T cell receptor beta chain was determined in a study of T cell responses to AZD1222 COVID-19 vaccine. TCRdb's table, derived via immunoSEQ multiplex PCR, lists solely in-frame clones and lacks some. Among about 46,000 clones, approximately 90% were seen once, and the ten largest hold 1.1%. Study-wide results and limits: Just a handful of people given AZD1222 tested seropositive at baseline. Compared with day 0, the breadth and depth of the Spike-specific TCR repertoire rose significantly after two doses of AZD1222. Dominant CD4 TCR responses targeted spike regions 160-218 and 743-854. Reports say nearly half of spike-specific TCRs go after unmutated variant regions.

Per germline, CDR1 MNHNS and CDR2 SASEGT. This CDR3 has 13 amino acids. Trimming stripped 2 bases from V and 9 bases from J, with 14 bases between. In the case of this clone: What it recognizes is unknown.

This specimen was peripheral blood, taken 28 days after the second AZD1222 dose. The chain is built from TRBV6-1 and TRBJ2-7; D gene uncertain. The clonotype comes from an adult who received the AZD1222 COVID-19 vaccine. The CDR3 nucleotides read TGTGCCAGCAGTGAAATCGCTACGACCCCGCAGTACTTC. Translated, it gives CASSEIATTPQYF.